This TCR beta chain comes out of a study of cytomegalovirus exposure and HLA in healthy donors. 60 Vbeta and 13 Jbeta primers were used in PCR. The data were produced by immunoSEQ multiplex PCR, yet TCRdb's version contains in-frame clones alone and is incomplete. The sample has about 160,000 clones; around 77% are singletons. This receptor was taken from a man in his sixties in good health and CMV-seronegative. Sequenced: PBMCs.

CDR3 amino acids: CASSLEGRGLEKLFF. DNA of the CDR3: TGCGCCAGCAGCTTGGAAGGCAGGGGTCTTGAAAAACTGTTTTTT. The V call is TRBV5-1, the J call TRBJ1-4, with a tentative D call TRBD1 (6 bases). The germline CDR1 and CDR2 sequences are SGHRS and YFSETQ. V dropped 0 bases and J dropped 7 bases, with 13 bases sitting between them. The CDR3 length is 15 residues.